This T cell receptor (beta chain) is drawn from a study of CD8 T cells in ankylosing spondylitis. This clonotype was found a few times. The antigen remains undetermined. V was clipped by 0 bases and J by 2 bases, with 9 bases between them. The germline gives CDR1 SGHRS, CDR2 YFSETQ. The CDR3 length is 14 residues. TCRdb reprocessed the 5' RACE reads via MiXCR and lists one record per CDR3 protein. The sample contains a few hundred thousand distinct CDR3 sequences, 12% of which appear only once. Study-level points and caveats: Apparently characteristic of ankylosing spondylitis blood was a TCR beta motif (eight highly homologous variants).

The TCR was taken from a male donor with ankylosing spondylitis. The sequenced sample consisted of blood, either unsorted or a sorted T cell fraction (not recorded which). The chain combines TRBV5-1 with TRBJ2-7, with a tentative D call TRBD2 (5 bases). In DNA form, the CDR3 reads TGCGCCAGCAGCTTGGGGAGCGGAACCTACGAGCAGTACGTC. This codes for CASSLGSGTYEQYV.